These 21 T cell receptor beta chains share one sample of origin, sequenced in a study of blood T cell repertoires in COVID-19 (dated by TCRdb to between 2020 and 2021). The library was prepared using the immunoSEQ multiplex PCR assay. Held by TCRdb, this immuneACCESS table contains in-frame sequences only and omits some clones. Under half of the omission traces to an unresolved V gene where checked; the cause of the rest is unknown. In all, the sample holds 25,000 to 40,000 clones, and roughly 91% of those were seen once. Around 15% of the sample lies in the top ten. Input material: peripheral blood. The receptors shown here come from a man aged 60 to 75 with active COVID-19.

The genes are TRBV2 and TRBJ1-2, with D tentatively TRBD1 (6 bases). The ends were cut back, 6 bases at V and 8 bases at J, with 16 bases in the middle. CDR1 is SNHLY and CDR2 is FYNNEI in the germline V gene. The CDR3 has 13 amino acids. The CDR3 DNA reads TGTGCCAGCAGCCAGACAGGCCCTATGGGCTACACCTTC. The encoded protein is CASSQTGPMGYTF.

The chain recombines TRBV10-3 with TRBJ2-3; possible D gene TRBD2, 6 bases. Germline CDR1 and CDR2: ENHRY and SYGVKD. This CDR3 has 16 amino acids. Trimming left V 6 bases short and J 4 bases short, with 20 bases between. In DNA form, the CDR3 reads TGTGCCATCAGCGCCGTCATGGGCGGGGCAGCAGATACGCAGTATTTT. Translation gives CAISAVMGGAADTQYF.

This chain connects TRBV10-1 to TRBJ2-3; 7 bases are a match to TRBD2. Looked up from germline, CDR1 is WNHNN and CDR2 is SYGVQD (reference sequence). The CDR3 is made up of 17 amino acids. The V and J ends lost 0 bases and 0 bases, in that order; junction bases with no gene match: 6. Here the CDR3 DNA reads TGCGCCAGCAGTGAGTCGACGAGCGGGACTAGCACAGATACGCAGTATTTT. Protein: CASSESTSGTSTDTQYF.

This rearrangement joins TRBV19 to TRBJ1-6; the match to TRBD1 covers 11 bases. The V gene's germline CDR1 is LNHDA and CDR2 SQIVND (reference sequence). J gave up 5 bases and V 3 bases, and 3 bases lay outside the gene matches. There are 16 residues in the CDR3. As DNA, the CDR3 is TGTGCCAGTAGTATCGCGGGACAGGGGGATAATTCACCCCTCCACTTT. Its translation: CASSIAGQGDNSPLHF. Together with reference TRBV19 and TRBJ1-6, the CDR3 gives the full variable domain: DGGITQSPKYLFRKEGQNVTLSCEQNLNHDAMYWYRQDPGQGLRLIYYSQIVNDFQKGDIAEGYSVSREKKESFPLTVTSAQKNPTAFYLCASSIAGQGDNSPLHFGNGTRLTVT.

The V call is TRBV5-4, the J call TRBJ2-7; 7 bases map to TRBD2. Unmatched junction bases numbered 5, after V lost 3 bases and J lost 2 bases. The length of the CDR3 is 14 residues. From germline, CDR1 is SGHNT and CDR2 YYREEE (reference sequence). The chain's CDR3 is CASSSRGTTYEQYF. The CDR3 coding sequence is TGTGCCAGCAGCTCGAGAGGGACTACCTACGAGCAGTACTTC.

This sequence joins TRBV10-3 and TRBJ2-1; D is perhaps TRBD2 (6 bases). V was shortened by 2 bases and J by 7 bases, with 15 bases between the two germline ends. The CDR3 has 15 amino acids. Germline loops: CDR1 ENHRY, CDR2 SYGVKD. In nucleotides, the CDR3 is TGTGCCATCAGTGAGGGACTATCAGCAGGGAATGAGCAGTTCTTC. The encoded protein is CAISEGLSAGNEQFF.

This clone is a singleton in its sample. This rearrangement joins TRBV7-2 to TRBJ1-2; TRBD1 matches 8 bases. The germline CDR1 and CDR2 sequences are SGHTA and FQGNSA. CDR3 length equals 14 residues. J was trimmed by 4 bases and V by 5 bases; bases with no gene match: 6. In DNA, the CDR3 is TGTGCCAGCAGCCCGACGACAGGGGTCTATGGCTACACCTTC. It is translated as CASSPTTGVYGYTF.

This clone has just one count. This sequence joins TRBV15 and TRBJ2-1, with 7 bases fitting TRBD2. From germline, CDR1 is LNHNV and CDR2 YYDKDF (reference sequence). J lost 1 base, V lost 1 base, and 4 bases had no gene match. The CDR3 length is 16 residues. CDR3 bases: TGTGCCACCAGCAGAGTGCGGGGGAAATCCTACAATGAGCAGTTCTTC. Translated: CATSRVRGKSYNEQFF.

Only a few counts were recorded for this clone. The chain uses TRBV6-5 and TRBJ2-5; D is perhaps TRBD2 (6 bases). V was pared by 7 bases and J by 2 bases, with 14 bases between. The germline CDR1 and CDR2 sequences are MNHEY and SVGAGI. The CDR3 covers 14 residues. CDR3 sequence: CASTAMAGQETQYF. The CDR3 DNA reads TGTGCCAGCACCGCTATGGCGGGACAAGAGACCCAGTACTTC.

This chain links TRBV15 with TRBJ1-1; 8 bases fit TRBD1. CDR3 length: 14 residues. Germline V gene lookup returns CDR1 LNHNV and CDR2 YYDKDF (reference sequence). V shed 8 bases and J 5 bases; nucleotides not matched to a gene: 10. Here the CDR3 reads CATRIDRGGTEAFF. As DNA, the CDR3 is TGTGCCACCCGAATCGACAGGGGTGGGACTGAAGCTTTCTTT.

This chain uses TRBV3-1 (or the pseudogene TRBV3-2) with TRBJ1-1; unclear D gene. CDR3 length: 13 amino acids. CDR1 and CDR2 from the germline V gene are LGHDT and YNNKEL (reference sequence). V was shortened by 4 bases and J by 1 base, with 7 bases between the two germline ends. This CDR3 is CASSPHQNTEAFF. The CDR3 bases are TGTGCCAGCAGCCCACACCAGAACACTGAAGCTTTCTTT.

The J gene is TRBJ2-3, the V gene TRBV12-3 or TRBV12-4; D not resolved. This CDR3 has 11 residues. V was shortened by 6 bases and J by 6 bases, with 7 bases between the two germline ends. CDR3 loop: CASRIGDTQYF. CDR3 coding DNA: TGTGCCAGCAGGATCGGGGATACGCAGTATTTT.

The chain carries TRBV7-9 and TRBJ1-2; D perhaps matches TRBD1 (6 bases). The CDR3 has 15 residues. Trimming took 7 bases from V and 3 from J, leaving 18 bases between them. Germline V gene sequence: CDR1 SEHNR, CDR2 FQNEAQ (reference sequence). CDR3 residues: CASTRSGGADYGYTF. The DNA of the CDR3 is TGTGCCAGCACCCGATCGGGGGGCGCAGACTATGGCTACACCTTC.

The genes are TRBV24-1 and TRBJ2-3; perhaps TRBD2 as D (6 bases). In germline, CDR1 is KGHDR, CDR2 SFDVKD. There are 11 residues in the CDR3. Trimming stripped 9 bases from V and 5 bases from J, with 8 bases between. The CDR3 DNA reads TGTGCCACCGGGGGGTTAGATACGCAGTATTTT. It is translated as CATGGLDTQYF.

By sample fraction, this clone is medium-sized. This chain joins TRBV7-9 and TRBJ2-2; TRBD1 is a possible D gene (6 bases). The CDR3 contains 15 residues. V was shortened by 5 bases and J by 2 bases, with 12 bases between the two germline ends. Germline CDR1 reads SEHNR; CDR2 reads FQNEAQ (reference sequence). CDR3 sequence (DNA): TGTGCCAGCAGCCGACGGACAGCTAACACCGGGGAGCTGTTTTTT. This encodes CASSRRTANTGELFF. Combining the CDR3 with reference TRBV7-9 and TRBJ2-2 gives the whole variable domain DTGVSQNPRHKITKRGQNVTFRCDPISEHNRLYWYRQTLGQGPEFLTYFQNEAQLEKSRLLSDRFSAERPKGSFSTLEIQRTEQGDSAMYLCASSRRTANTGELFFGEGSRLTVL.

This chain uses TRBV5-6 with TRBJ1-5; TRBD1 agrees at 7 bases. V gave up 2 bases and J gave up 3 bases; unmatched junction bases: 5. The germline CDR1 and CDR2 sequences are SGHDT and YYEEEE. The CDR3 is 15 residues long. The CDR3 protein is CASSFRDSHNQPQHF. As DNA, the CDR3 is TGTGCCAGCAGCTTCAGGGACAGTCACAATCAGCCCCAGCATTTT.

The V and J genes are TRBV19 and TRBJ1-2, with 7 bases fitting TRBD1. J was trimmed by 2 bases and V by 3 bases; bases with no gene match: 6. Looked up from germline, CDR1 is LNHDA and CDR2 is SQIVND (reference sequence). The CDR3 totals 15 residues. CDR3 protein: CASSISGTENYGYTF. The DNA of the CDR3 is TGTGCCAGTAGTATTTCCGGGACAGAAAACTATGGCTACACCTTC.

The chain links TRBV5-4 to TRBJ2-2; TRBD2 is a possible D gene (7 bases). V dropped 4 bases and J dropped 7 bases, with 17 bases sitting between them. The CDR3 extends over 15 amino acids. Germline CDR1 is SGHNT and CDR2 is YYREEE (reference sequence). CDR3 region: CASSPNRGAIGELFF. The CDR3 DNA reads TGTGCCAGCAGCCCCAACCGGGGGGCCATCGGGGAGCTGTTTTTT.

The V and J genes are TRBV4-1 and TRBJ2-1; TRBD2 aligns across 8 bases. With 8 bases clipped from V and 9 bases from J, the junction kept 24 bases outside the gene matches. CDR3 length equals 18 residues. Germline V gene data show CDR1 as MGHRA and CDR2 as YSYEKL. CDR3 sequence reads: CASREGPGGSVRVTEQFF. CDR3 DNA sequence: TGCGCCAGCCGGGAGGGCCCCGGGGGGAGCGTAAGAGTGACTGAGCAGTTCTTC.

This sequence joins TRBV18 and TRBJ2-5; 7 bases fit TRBD1. This CDR3 is built from 14 residues. The germline V gene has CDR1 KGHSH and CDR2 LQKENI. With 3 bases clipped from V and 3 bases from J, the junction kept 4 bases outside the gene matches. CDR3 DNA: TGTGCCAGCTCACCGGGACAGAGAGAAGAGACCCAGTACTTC. Residues: CASSPGQREETQYF.

J is TRBJ2-3 and V is TRBV21-1; the table's TRBD2 call for D was not verified on the DNA. TRBV21-1 is reported as a pseudogene. This CDR3 spans 19 amino acids. The CDR3 nucleotides read TGTGCCAGCAGCCAGACTAGCGGGGGGCCCCAACGATGGGCAGATACGCAGTATTTT. This encodes CASSQTSGGPQRWADTQYF.